This TCR beta chain originates from a study of CD8 T cells in Susac syndrome. Across the study: There were Susac syndrome patients who were therapy-naive at blood draw, others on corticosteroids, and others on intravenous immunoglobulin alone.

V was pared by 0 bases and J by 8 bases, with 6 bases of the junction left unmatched. CDR3 length equals 16 residues. The V gene's germline CDR1 is LGHNA and CDR2 YNFKEQ. Sequencing of TCR beta covered CD8+ and CD4+ T cells obtained from blood. The TEMRA cells underwent FACS enrichment, while the CD8+ and CD4+ T cells underwent negative isolation. RNA in amounts of roughly 0.5 to 1 ug was reverse transcribed with random hexamers. Amplification of TCR beta CDR3 by immunoSEQ multiplex PCR spanned 54 Vbeta and 13 Jbeta. TCRdb analysed the immunoSEQ multiplex PCR reads with MiXCR anew, one entry per CDR3 protein. Among roughly 100,000 distinct CDR3 sequences, roughly 94% were seen once, and the ten largest hold about 0.3%.

Sequenced sample: CD4+ T cells from PBMCs. The rearrangement links TRBV4-2 to TRBJ2-2; 10 nucleotides line up with TRBD1. The sequence was obtained from a human donor with Susac syndrome. The CDR3 coding sequence is TGTGCCAGCAGCCAAGATGGGACAGGGGAATTTGGGGAGCTGTTTTTT. Protein sequence: CASSQDGTGEFGELFF.